This is a list of T cell receptor beta chains from one sample in a study of cytomegalovirus exposure and HLA in healthy donors. Produced via immunoSEQ multiplex PCR; TCRdb's table is partial and in-frame only. This table holds about 120,000 clones, 80% found once. The sample taken for sequencing was PBMCs. Every receptor here comes from a man aged 25-45 years in good health and CMV-seropositive. Both conserved end residues are part of each CDR3. The D gene is left open where the match is weak. Some rows have no size entry. The others give once, few or many, or a class for an expanded clone.

abundance | j_gene | d_gene | v_gene | CDR3nt | CDR3aa
. | TRBJ1-1 | . | TRBV11-3 | TGTGCCAGCAGCTTAGAGAGTTACACTGAAGCTTTCTTT | CASSLESYTEAFF
. | TRBJ2-7 | . | TRBV5-8 | TGTGCCAGCAGTCGCGAGGGGGGGGGACACGAGCAGTACTTC | CASSREGGGHEQYF
. | TRBJ2-3 | . | TRBV30 | TGTGCCGGGAGACGGGGGAGTCCCGGGGGGCCGACAGATACGCAGTATTTT | CAGRRGSPGGPTDTQYF
. | TRBJ1-2 | . | TRBV9 | TGTGCCAGCAGCCAATTACAGGTTGTCGGTGGCTACACCTTC | CASSQLQVVGGYTF
once | TRBJ2-3 | TRBD1 | TRBV29-1 | TGCAGCGTTGCGGGTCGACAGGGAAGAAGCACAGATACGCAGTATTTT | CSVAGRQGRSTDTQYF
. | TRBJ1-1 | TRBD1 | TRBV27 | TGTGCCAGCAGTTTCCTGGGACAGGGGGCAACTGAAGCTTTCTTT | CASSFLGQGATEAFF
once | TRBJ2-1 | TRBD1 | TRBV5-1 | TGCGCCAGCAGCTTGCCCGGGACAGGGGGAACTTCCTACAATGAGCAGTTCTTC | CASSLPGTGGTSYNEQFF
. | TRBJ1-1 | TRBD1 | TRBV2 | TGTGCCAGCAGTGAATGGGGTGGACAGGGTTGGACTGAAGCTTTCTTT | CASSEWGGQGWTEAFF
few | TRBJ2-7 | . | TRBV5-1 | TGCGCCAGCAGCTCCTTGATAGGGGCCTACGAGCAGTACTTC | CASSSLIGAYEQYF
. | TRBJ2-5 | TRBD2 | TRBV9 | TGTGCCAGCAGCGTTGGGGCTAGCGGGGGACAAGAAGAGACCCAGTACTTC | CASSVGASGGQEETQYF
. | TRBJ2-7 | TRBD1 | TRBV5-1 | TGCGCCAGCAGCGTGGGACAGTCAGAGCAGTACTTC | CASSVGQSEQYF
few | TRBJ2-5 | TRBD1 | TRBV7-9 | TGTGCCAGCAGCTTATACGGGACAGGCCAAGAGACCCAGTACTTC | CASSLYGTGQETQYF
. | TRBJ1-2 | TRBD1 | TRBV9 | TGTGCCAGCAGCCCATCTACAGGGGCCAATAACTATGGCTACACCTTC | CASSPSTGANNYGYTF
. | TRBJ1-1 | . | TRBV28 | TGTGCCAGCACCTCTGGAGGCACTGAAGCTTTCTTT | CASTSGGTEAFF
. | TRBJ1-1 | TRBD1 | TRBV6-4 | TGTGCCAGCAGCACGACAGGGATCAACACTGAAGCTTTCTTT | CASSTTGINTEAFF
. | TRBJ1-6 | . | TRBV7-6 | TGTGCCAGCAGCACACAGGGAATGGATAATTCACCCCTCCACTTT | CASSTQGMDNSPLHF
. | TRBJ1-2 | TRBD1 | TRBV9 | TGTGCCAGCAGCAGAGGGACAGGGGGCGCGAAGGGCTACACCTTC | CASSRGTGGAKGYTF
. | TRBJ2-7 | . | TRBV9 | TGTGCCAGCAGCGTAGCTCACTCAGGGGTCCACGAGCAGTACTTC | CASSVAHSGVHEQYF
. | TRBJ2-5 | . | TRBV7-2 | TGTGCCAGCAGCTTAATCCAGGGGTTAGGGGAGACCCAGTACTTC | CASSLIQGLGETQYF
. | TRBJ1-1 | TRBD1 | TRBV6-6 | TGTGCCAGCAGACTGGACAGGGGGACTGAAGCTTTCTTT | CASRLDRGTEAFF
. | TRBJ1-2 | TRBD1 | TRBV29-1 | TGCAGCGTTGAAGACCCAGGGGGCAATGGCTACACCTTC | CSVEDPGGNGYTF
. | TRBJ2-7 | . | TRBV25-1 | TGTGCCAGCAGAAGGGCAGGGGTTGGTTCCTACGAGCAGTACTTC | CASRRAGVGSYEQYF
once | TRBJ2-7 | . | TRBV29-1 | TGCAGCGTTTGGGGAGGAAACTACGAGCAGTACTTC | CSVWGGNYEQYF
. | TRBJ2-1 | . | TRBV11-3 | TGTGCCAGCAGCTTAGATGGGGGGTACAATGAGCAGTTCTTC | CASSLDGGYNEQFF
. | TRBJ2-1 | TRBD2 | TRBV5-4 | TGTGCCAGCAGATCTCGACTAGCGGGAACCTACAATGAGCAGTTCTTC | CASRSRLAGTYNEQFF
. | TRBJ1-5 | TRBD1 | TRBV7-6 | TGTGCCAGCAGCTTGGGACAGGGAACTGATCAGCCCCAGCATTTT | CASSLGQGTDQPQHF
. | TRBJ2-2 | . | TRBV5-1 | TGCGCCAGCAGCTATATTCGCCCCGGGGGGCTTGGGGAGCTGTTTTTT | CASSYIRPGGLGELFF
. | TRBJ2-1 | TRBD2 | TRBV15 | TGTGCCACCAGCAGAGCAGGACTAGCGGGGGGCAATGAGCAGTTCTTC | CATSRAGLAGGNEQFF
. | TRBJ1-2 | TRBD1 | TRBV5-1 | TGCGCCAGCAGCTCGCACGGGACAGCTAACTATGGCTACACCTTC | CASSSHGTANYGYTF
. | TRBJ2-5 | . | TRBV5-8 | TGTGCCAGCGGCGGGGGCCCCGCGGTCCAAGAGACCCAGTACTTC | CASGGGPAVQETQYF
once | TRBJ2-7 | . | TRBV7-9 | TGTGCCAGCAGCTTAGCAGGGGGGGGATACGAGCAGTACTTC | CASSLAGGGYEQYF
. | TRBJ2-2 | . | TRBV9 | TGTGCCAGCAGCGTAGTGAAAGCGGAGAACACCGGGGAGCTGTTTTTT | CASSVVKAENTGELFF
. | TRBJ2-1 | TRBD1 | TRBV28 | TGTGCCAGCAGTTCCTCGGGACAGATCGTTTACAATGAGCAGTTCTTC | CASSSSGQIVYNEQFF
. | TRBJ1-4 | TRBD1 | TRBV27 | TGTGCCAGCAGTTTATACAACAGGGGATTTAATGAAAAACTGTTTTTT | CASSLYNRGFNEKLFF
. | TRBJ2-5 | . | TRBV9 | TGTGCCAGCAGCGTAGGTGTTGGGGGCCCCCAAGAGACCCAGTACTTC | CASSVGVGGPQETQYF
. | TRBJ1-2 | . | TRBV18 | TGTGCCAGCTCACCTGATGGGGGCGGCTATGGCTACACCTTC | CASSPDGGGYGYTF
many | TRBJ2-3 | . | TRBV4-2 | TGTGCCAGCAGCCAAGGTGGGGGGGCCTTGACAGATACGCAGTATTTT | CASSQGGGALTDTQYF
. | TRBJ1-1 | . | TRBV6-6 | TGTGCCAGCACCACCCAGGCTGAAGCTTTCTTT | CASTTQAEAFF
few | TRBJ2-5 | TRBD2 | TRBV5-6 | TGTGCCAGCAGCAATTGGCACGGGGGGGAGACCCAGTACTTC | CASSNWHGGETQYF
. | TRBJ2-7 | TRBD1 | TRBV2 | TGTGCCAGCAGTGAAGCGCGGGACAGGGTGAGCGAGCAGTACTTC | CASSEARDRVSEQYF
. | TRBJ2-7 | . | TRBV5-1 | TGCGCCAGCAGCTCCTCTTGGGGGGTCCCCTACGAGCAGTACTTC | CASSSSWGVPYEQYF
. | TRBJ2-5 | TRBD1 | TRBV5-1 | TGCGCCAGCAGCCGAACGGAGAACAGGGGGGAGACCCAGTACTTC | CASSRTENRGETQYF
. | TRBJ1-2 | TRBD1 | TRBV2 | TGTGCCAGCAGTTTACAGGGGAACTATGGCTACACCTTC | CASSLQGNYGYTF
once | TRBJ1-5 | . | TRBV4-1 | TGCGCCAGCAGCCCAGGGATGGGGCAGCCCCAGCATTTT | CASSPGMGQPQHF
. | TRBJ2-3 | . | TRBV4-1 | TGCGCCAGCAGCCAAGTTAGCGGTACTAGCACAGATACGCAGTATTTT | CASSQVSGTSTDTQYF
. | TRBJ2-7 | TRBD1 | TRBV5-1 | TGCGCCAGCAGCCAGCAGACAGGGCGGGCCGAGCAGTACTTC | CASSQQTGRAEQYF
. | TRBJ2-5 | TRBD2 | TRBV2 | TGTGCCAGCAGCCGACTAGGGACTACGCCAAAGACCCAGTACTTC | CASSRLGTTPKTQYF
. | TRBJ2-3 | TRBD2 | TRBV9 | TGTGCCAGCAGCGTACTGGGGACTAGCGTGTCAGATACGCAGTATTTT | CASSVLGTSVSDTQYF
. | TRBJ1-2 | TRBD1 | TRBV19 | TGTGCCAGTAGTATGGGACAGGGGGGCTACACCTTC | CASSMGQGGYTF
once | TRBJ2-5 | TRBD1 | TRBV6-1 | TGTGCCAGCAGACCGGACAGGGGGCAAGAGACCCAGTACTTC | CASRPDRGQETQYF